These T cell receptor beta chains were read from a single sample in a study of cytomegalovirus exposure and HLA in healthy donors. Some clones are missing from TCRdb's copy, which holds only in-frame ones; the method was immunoSEQ multiplex PCR. The sample records about 200,000 clones, more than 9.5% being singletons. The sample consisted of PBMCs. These receptors were obtained from a man aged 45-65 years in good health and CMV-seropositive. Both conserved end residues are part of each CDR3. D genes are given only for firm matches. Rows give clone size only sometimes, using once, few, many, or a class for an expanded clone.

d_call	clone_size	v_call	j_call	cdr3_nt	cdr3_aa
TRBD1	few	TRBV6-1	TRBJ1-5	TGTGCCAGCAGTGAAAGACAGGGTGGGTTGCAGCCCCAGCATTTT	CASSERQGGLQPQHF
-	few	TRBV5-5	TRBJ1-2	TGTGCCAGCAGCTTGGATCTGGCTGGCTACACCTTC	CASSLDLAGYTF
TRBD1	-	TRBV10-3	TRBJ1-6	TGTGCCATCAGGGGGGACAGGGAGAATTCACCCCTCCACTTT	CAIRGDRENSPLHF
TRBD1	few	TRBV6-6	TRBJ1-1	TGTGCCAGCAGCGGGACAGGGAGGGACACTGAAGCTTTCTTT	CASSGTGRDTEAFF
-	-	TRBV11-2	TRBJ2-3	TGTGCCAGCAGCATCCCCTGGGACTCCCGGGGCACAGATACGCAGTATTTT	CASSIPWDSRGTDTQYF
-	few	TRBV29-1	TRBJ1-1	TGCAGCACGGCGGACAGTCCTGAAGCTTTCTTT	CSTADSPEAFF
-	-	TRBV5-1	TRBJ2-1	TGCGCCAGCAGCTCCAGCGGAATAACACGGGGGGCTAACAATGAGCAGTTCTTC	CASSSSGITRGANNEQFF
TRBD1	few	TRBV27	TRBJ1-1	TGTGCCAGCAACCCCGCCTGGACAGGGCGGAACACTGAAGCTTTCTTT	CASNPAWTGRNTEAFF
TRBD2	-	TRBV5-6	TRBJ2-5	TGTGCCAGCAGCATACTAGCGGGGGGGCTTAAAGAGACCCAGTACTTC	CASSILAGGLKETQYF
TRBD1	once	TRBV19	TRBJ2-1	TGTGCCAGTAGTATAGTAACAGGGGCCTACAATGAGCAGTTCTTC	CASSIVTGAYNEQFF
TRBD1	-	TRBV11-3	TRBJ2-5	TGTGCCAGCAGCCCCGGACAGGGCCAAGAGACCCAGTACTTC	CASSPGQGQETQYF
TRBD2	few	TRBV6-4	TRBJ2-3	TGTGCCAGCAGTGAAAGCGGGGCCTCCCGCACAGATACGCAGTATTTT	CASSESGASRTDTQYF
-	few	TRBV5-1	TRBJ1-2	TGCGCCAGCAGCTTATACGACAAGGAATATGGCTACACCTTC	CASSLYDKEYGYTF
TRBD2	-	TRBV11-1	TRBJ2-1	TGTGCCAGCACCTCGGGGCGGGGGGGCCCCAATGAGCAGTTCTTC	CASTSGRGGPNEQFF
-	few	TRBV7-6	TRBJ2-2	TGTGCCAGCAGCCCCTCCCTTGAGGGCACCGGGGAGCTGTTTTTT	CASSPSLEGTGELFF
TRBD2	-	TRBV9	TRBJ2-5	TGTGCCAGCAGCCCTGGCGGGAGCGGGGGGCGAGGGGAGACCCAGTACTTC	CASSPGGSGGRGETQYF
-	-	TRBV5-4	TRBJ2-2	TGTGCCAGCAGCTTGGGACTTCCAAACACCGGGGAGCTGTTTTTT	CASSLGLPNTGELFF
-	-	TRBV7-8	TRBJ1-2	TGTGCCAGCAGCCCTACCGACAGGTTCTATGGCTACACCTTC	CASSPTDRFYGYTF
-	few	TRBV6-5	TRBJ1-6	TGTGCCAGCAGTTATGTAGCGGGACCCAATAATTCACCCCTCCACTTT	CASSYVAGPNNSPLHF
-	-	TRBV6-8	TRBJ1-5	TGTGCCAGCAGCCAACAGGATCCCCATCAGCCCCAGCATTTT	CASSQQDPHQPQHF
TRBD1	few	TRBV30	TRBJ1-5	TGTGCCTGGAGTGTAGTTGGGACAGGCGGGCAGCCCCAGCATTTT	CAWSVVGTGGQPQHF
-	few	TRBV6-5	TRBJ1-5	TGTGCCAGCAGCTCAGGGGTTTGGAGCAATCAGCCCCAGCATTTT	CASSSGVWSNQPQHF
TRBD1	-	TRBV13	TRBJ2-3	TGTGCCAGCAGCTTACGGGACAGCCGCACAGATACGCAGTATTTT	CASSLRDSRTDTQYF
-	-	TRBV30	TRBJ1-3	TGTGCCTGGAGTGTAAGGGGTACTACGGCTGGAAACACCATATATTTT	CAWSVRGTTAGNTIYF
TRBD1	few	TRBV7-9	TRBJ1-3	TGTGCCAGCAGCTCCGAACAGGGGGCTGGAAACACCATATATTTT	CASSSEQGAGNTIYF
-	few	TRBV11-3	TRBJ1-3	TGTGCCAGCAGCTTAGTAAGCGGAAACACCATATATTTT	CASSLVSGNTIYF
TRBD1	-	TRBV5-4	TRBJ1-3	TGTGCCAGCCGACAGGGAGAACACGGAAACACCATATATTTT	CASRQGEHGNTIYF
TRBD2	few	TRBV6-1	TRBJ2-7	TGTGCCAGCAGTGAAGGCCGGGGGGTTGGGAACGAGCAGTACTTC	CASSEGRGVGNEQYF
-	-	TRBV7-2	TRBJ2-5	TGTGCCAGCAGCTCCGGGGGAGCCCCCGGGGCCCAGTACTTC	CASSSGGAPGAQYF
TRBD1	-	TRBV5-4	TRBJ1-4	TGTGCCAGCAGCCCGACAGGGGAGGAAAAACTGTTTTTT	CASSPTGEEKLFF
-	-	TRBV7-2	TRBJ2-5	TGTGCCAGCAGCCAGGGAGAGACCCAGTACTTC	CASSQGETQYF
-	-	TRBV14	TRBJ2-1	TGTGCCAGCAGCTTCGGGGGAGGAATCAATGAGCAGTTCTTC	CASSFGGGINEQFF
-	-	TRBV7-2	TRBJ2-5	TGTGCCAGCAGCTTAGCGGGGGGGCGGGAGACCCAGTACTTC	CASSLAGGRETQYF
TRBD1	few	TRBV7-3	TRBJ2-5	TGTGCCAGCAGCCCCGGACAGGGGAAAGAAGAGACCCAGTACTTC	CASSPGQGKEETQYF
-	-	TRBV18	TRBJ2-5	TGTGCCAGCTCCCCTCCCCTAGGCCAAGAGACCCAGTACTTC	CASSPPLGQETQYF
TRBD1	-	TRBV4-3	TRBJ1-1	TGCGCCAGCAGCTTCGGGACAGGGGGCGCGAGGGACACTGAAGCTTTCTTT	CASSFGTGGARDTEAFF
-	-	TRBV11-3	TRBJ1-2	TGTGCCAGCAGCCCGAGAGGGCTCTATGGCTACACCTTC	CASSPRGLYGYTF
-	-	TRBV2	TRBJ1-1	TGTGCCAGCAGAGAGGAAGTTAACACTGAAGCTTTCTTT	CASREEVNTEAFF
-	-	TRBV18	TRBJ2-1	TGTGCCAGCTCACAAGGGACAAACAATGAGCAGTTCTTC	CASSQGTNNEQFF
-	few	TRBV13	TRBJ2-4	TGTGCCAGCAGCTTAAGGATGGGTTTGAGGATTCAGTACTTC	CASSLRMGLRIQYF
TRBD2	few	TRBV25-1	TRBJ2-2	TGTGCCAGCAGCTCCCTTAGTAGCGGGGGAGCGAACACCGGGGAGCTGTTTTTT	CASSSLSSGGANTGELFF
-	few	TRBV7-3	TRBJ1-2	TGTGCCAGCAGCCCCGGATCGGCGGCGGCCGGGTATGGCTACACCTTC	CASSPGSAAAGYGYTF
TRBD2	-	TRBV19	TRBJ2-1	TGTGCCAGTAGTAAATGGACTAGCGGAAGGAATGAGCAGTTCTTC	CASSKWTSGRNEQFF
-	few	TRBV5-6	TRBJ2-3	TGTGCCAGCAGCTTGGAAGGGCAGGGGAGTTCAGATACGCAGTATTTT	CASSLEGQGSSDTQYF
-	few	TRBV7-2	TRBJ2-5	TGTGCCAGCAGCTTAGGCGGCGGTAAAGAGACCCAGTACTTC	CASSLGGGKETQYF
-	-	TRBV7-8	TRBJ1-3	TGTGCCAGCAGCTTAGTGACAGGAGGAAACACCATATATTTT	CASSLVTGGNTIYF
-	-	TRBV5-4	TRBJ2-1	TGTGCCAGCAGCTTGGTATCGAATGAGCAGTTCTTC	CASSLVSNEQFF
TRBD1	few	TRBV4-2	TRBJ1-1	TGTGCCAGCAGCCAGGGGACAGGCCTAGAAGCTTTCTTT	CASSQGTGLEAFF
TRBD2	few	TRBV5-1	TRBJ2-5	TGCGCCAGCAGCTTGGTGTTAGCGGGGGGGTCCCAGTACTTC	CASSLVLAGGSQYF
-	few	TRBV30	TRBJ1-6	TGTGCCTGGAGTGGGTCGTCGAACGGGTTTTCACCCCTCCACTTT	CAWSGSSNGFSPLHF
TRBD1	-	TRBV7-9	TRBJ1-4	TGTGCCAGCAGCTTGAGGGGGCTGGGTGAAAAACTGTTTTTT	CASSLRGLGEKLFF
-	few	TRBV4-2	TRBJ1-3	TGTGCCAGCAGCCAAGATCTGAACACCATATATTTT	CASSQDLNTIYF
-	-	TRBV7-2	TRBJ1-2	TGTGCCAGCAGCTTAGGAGACCGGAGGTACACCTTC	CASSLGDRRYTF
-	few	TRBV27	TRBJ1-6	TGTGCCAGCAGCCTAGGGGCGTGGGGGGATTCACCCCTCCACTTT	CASSLGAWGDSPLHF
TRBD1	-	TRBV4-3	TRBJ1-1	TGCGCCAGCAGCCAAAGTTCCAGGGGGCTCGGTGAAGCTTTCTTT	CASSQSSRGLGEAFF
TRBD1	-	TRBV19	TRBJ2-3	TGTGCCAGTAGTGCAGGGACAGGGGGCATTTATACGCAGTATTTT	CASSAGTGGIYTQYF
-	-	TRBV18	TRBJ1-5	TGTGCCAGCTCACGGGTTGGGGGGGACGAGACGACCCAGCATTTT	CASSRVGGDETTQHF
-	few	TRBV6-5	TRBJ2-3	TGTGCCAGCCAGCTTTATAACGGGGCAGATACGCAGTATTTT	CASQLYNGADTQYF
TRBD2	few	TRBV7-2	TRBJ2-1	TGTGCCAGCAGCCTAGGGACTAGCGGAGGCCAGAATGAGCAGTTCTTC	CASSLGTSGGQNEQFF
-	-	TRBV9	TRBJ1-2	TGTGCCAGCAGCGTAGCAGGGGAATCCTATGGCTACACCTTC	CASSVAGESYGYTF